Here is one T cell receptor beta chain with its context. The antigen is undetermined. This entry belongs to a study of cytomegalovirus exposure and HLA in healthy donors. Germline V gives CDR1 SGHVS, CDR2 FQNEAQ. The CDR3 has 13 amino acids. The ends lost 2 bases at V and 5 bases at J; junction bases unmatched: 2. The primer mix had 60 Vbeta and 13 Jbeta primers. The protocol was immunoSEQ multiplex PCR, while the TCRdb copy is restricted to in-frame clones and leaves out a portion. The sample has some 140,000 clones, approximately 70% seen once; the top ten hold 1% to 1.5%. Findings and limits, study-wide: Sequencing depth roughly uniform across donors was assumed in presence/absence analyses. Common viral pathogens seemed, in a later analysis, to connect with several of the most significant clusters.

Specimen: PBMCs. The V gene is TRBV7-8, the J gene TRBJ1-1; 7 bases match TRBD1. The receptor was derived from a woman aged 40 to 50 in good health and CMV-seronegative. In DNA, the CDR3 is TGTGCCAGCAGCTTATCAGGGGGGACTGAAGCTTTCTTT. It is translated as CASSLSGGTEAFF.